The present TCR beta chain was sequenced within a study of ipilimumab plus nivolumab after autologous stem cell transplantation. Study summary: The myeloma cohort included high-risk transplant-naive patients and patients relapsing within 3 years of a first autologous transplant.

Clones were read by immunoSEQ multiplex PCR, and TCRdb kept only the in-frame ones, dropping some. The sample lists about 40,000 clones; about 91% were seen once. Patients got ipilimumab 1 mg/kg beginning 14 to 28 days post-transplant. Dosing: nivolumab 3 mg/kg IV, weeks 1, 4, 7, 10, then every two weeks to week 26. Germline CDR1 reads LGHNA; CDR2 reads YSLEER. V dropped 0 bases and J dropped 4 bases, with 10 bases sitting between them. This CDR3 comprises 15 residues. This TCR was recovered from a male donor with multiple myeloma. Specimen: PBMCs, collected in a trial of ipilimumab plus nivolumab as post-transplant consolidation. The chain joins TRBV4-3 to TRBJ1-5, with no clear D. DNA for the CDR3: TGCGCCAGCAGCCAAGATAGTGGCGGGAATCAGCCCCAGCATTTT. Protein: CASSQDSGGNQPQHF.